The clone carrying this T cell receptor (beta chain) was counted only a few times. The antigen is unknown. This entry is derived from a study of blood T cells in healthy people across ages. Study outcomes and limitations: Without sorted subsets, naive and antigen-experienced compartments could not be conclusively compared.

At least 6 million PBMCs were isolated per sample. Total RNA was extracted at no less than 5.5 micrograms per sample. Looked up from germline, CDR1 is DFQATT and CDR2 is SNEGSKA (reference sequence). There are 15 residues in the CDR3. The V gene end was trimmed by 0 bases and the J gene end by 7 bases; junction bases not matched to a gene: 6. For the second PCR, which ran for about 6 to 11 cycles, a sample-barcoded 5' primer and a J-beta primer mix were used. TCRdb re-analysed the 5' RACE reads in MiXCR, keeping a single row per CDR3 protein. The sample holds roughly 1.5 million distinct CDR3 sequences; roughly 43% are singletons and the top ten take around 4%.

Sequenced material: blood. The TCR comes from a woman aged 18-29 years in good health. This chain uses TRBV20-1 with TRBJ2-2; the match to TRBD1 covers 9 bases. The CDR3 region is CSAREGTGLNGELFF. DNA of the CDR3: TGCAGTGCTAGAGAGGGGACAGGGCTTAACGGGGAGCTGTTTTTT.